Listed below are T cell receptor beta chains from one sample, sequenced in a study of blood T cells in healthy people across ages. TCRdb reprocessed the 5' RACE reads via MiXCR and lists one record per CDR3 protein. The sample holds approximately 810,000 distinct CDR3 sequences, around 30% seen once. Sequenced: blood. Every receptor here comes from an elderly woman in good health. CDR3s include the opening cysteine and the closing phenylalanine or tryptophan.

V,length,J,CDR3
TRBV9,14,TRBJ1-4,CASSPGQGREKLFF
TRBV2,11,TRBJ2-6,CASSEVNVLTF
TRBV12-3/TRBV12-4,15,TRBJ2-4,CASSLGLAGGEAQYF
TRBV20-1,14,TRBJ2-7,CSAQGQVFSYEQYF
TRBV20-1,14,TRBJ1-6,CSASRRQGNSPRHF
TRBV7-9,19,TRBJ1-4,CASSLLIRADFEADEKLFF
TRBV6-5,15,TRBJ2-1,CASKTGSLSYNEQFF
TRBV7-9,17,TRBJ2-1,CASSPGLAGGIYNEQFF
TRBV4-1,16,TRBJ2-1,CASSQDDSGGWNEQFF
TRBV7-2,15,TRBJ1-6,CASSRGGSYNSPLHF
TRBV18,16,TRBJ2-3,CASSPGTSGDTDTQYF